Below, 10 T cell receptor beta chains from the same sample are listed, as sequenced in a study of shared clonotypes between healthy human individuals. TCRdb's copy holds only in-frame clones and misses some; the assay was immunoSEQ multiplex PCR. The data show millions of clones, with more than 80% seen just once and 0.11% to 0.15% held by the top ten. What was sequenced was naive CD4+ T cells sorted from blood. The subset is: CD45RA+ positively selected. Receptors originate from a man younger than 35 in good health.

Remarks on this clone: This same CDR3 is encoded by further DNA sequences in the sample. The rearrangement joins TRBV25-1 to TRBJ1-1; 7 bases match TRBD1. Germline assignment: CDR1 MGHDK and CDR2 SYGVNS. The trim removed 6 bases at V and 0 bases at J, leaving 1 base unmatched. CDR3 size: 13 residues. As DNA, the CDR3 is TGTGCCAGCAGAGACAGGGTGAACACTGAAGCTTTCTTT. Its translation is CASRDRVNTEAFF. Complete variable domain (other parts from reference TRBV25-1 and TRBJ1-1): EADIYQTPRYLVIGTGKKITLECSQTMGHDKMYWYQQDPGMELHLIHYSYGVNSTEKGDLSSESTVSRIRTEHFPLTLESARPSHTSQYLCASRDRVNTEAFFGQGTRLTVV.

The chain links TRBV13 to TRBJ2-2; TRBD1 matches at 8 bases. In germline, CDR1 is PRHDT, CDR2 FYEKMQ (reference sequence). Germline trimming cut 4 bases from V and 4 bases from J; bases unmatched to any gene: 11. This CDR3 comprises 17 residues. The CDR3 loop is CASSSGTGYRGTGELFF. The DNA of the CDR3 is TGTGCCAGCAGCTCCGGGACAGGTTATCGGGGCACCGGGGAGCTGTTTTTT.

The V and J genes are TRBV19 and TRBJ2-1; maybe TRBD1 (6 bases). CDR3 length: 15 amino acids. The germline CDR1 and CDR2 sequences are LNHDA and SQIVND (reference sequence). V was cut by 6 bases and J by 4 bases, with 16 bases left in between. The CDR3 protein is CASSPGALRYNEQFF. Here the CDR3 DNA reads TGTGCCAGTAGCCCAGGGGCCCTTCGTTACAATGAGCAGTTCTTC.

The chain links TRBV14 to TRBJ2-1; D may be TRBD1 (5 bases). V lost 0 bases, J lost 12 bases, and 12 bases lay in between. Germline assignment: CDR1 SGHDN and CDR2 FVKESK. The CDR3 covers 13 residues. CDR3 protein: CASSQDRNTGQFF. CDR3 nucleotides: TGTGCCAGCAGCCAAGACCGGAACACAGGGCAGTTCTTC.

The J gene is TRBJ2-1, the V gene TRBV11-2; tentatively, D is TRBD2 (5 bases). CDR3 size: 14 residues. V lost 7 bases, J lost 3 bases, and 13 bases lay in between. Germline V gene sequence: CDR1 SGHAT, CDR2 FQNNGV. CDR3 loop: CASNPSQIYNEQFF. In nucleotides, the CDR3 is TGTGCCAGCAACCCTAGCCAGATCTACAATGAGCAGTTCTTC.

Concerning this clone itself: Other DNA sequences in this sample translate to the same CDR3. The chain employs TRBV6-5 and TRBJ2-7, with 10 bases lining up with TRBD1. V trimming: 6 bases; J trimming: 2 bases; junction bases outside the gene matches: 7. Looked up from germline, CDR1 is MNHEY and CDR2 is SVGAGI. The CDR3 has 15 amino acids. CDR3 coding DNA: TGTGCCAGCAGGGGGTCCGGGACAGGGGCCTACGAGCAGTACTTC. Amino acid sequence: CASRGSGTGAYEQYF.

The chain carries TRBV19 and TRBJ2-7; D not certain. This CDR3 has 14 amino acids. V lost 5 bases, J lost 2 bases, and 13 bases lay in between. Germline CDR1 is LNHDA and CDR2 is SQIVND (reference sequence). The CDR3 reads CASSHVAPTYEQYF. CDR3 DNA sequence: TGTGCCAGTAGTCACGTAGCCCCGACCTACGAGCAGTACTTC.

J is TRBJ1-5 and V is TRBV18, with D possibly being TRBD1 (5 bases). The CDR3 spans 17 residues. In germline, CDR1 is KGHSH, CDR2 LQKENI. V shed 0 bases and J shed 2 bases, with 14 bases lying between them. The CDR3 protein is CASSPPLMGGRNQPQHF. The CDR3 nucleotides are TGTGCCAGCTCACCACCGCTTATGGGGGGACGCAATCAGCCCCAGCATTTT.

The rearrangement joins TRBV25-1 to TRBJ2-2, with D perhaps matching TRBD1 (6 bases). The germline gives CDR1 MGHDK, CDR2 SYGVNS. CDR3 length: 17 amino acids. Trimming removed 4 bases at V and 1 base at J, with 16 bases between. The CDR3 loop reads CASSGVWGQGNTGELFF. In nucleotides, the CDR3 is TGTGCCAGCAGTGGGGTCTGGGGGCAGGGGAACACCGGGGAGCTGTTTTTT.

This CDR3 reads CASSEFAEAFF. The CDR3 nucleotides are TGCGCCAGCAGTGAATTTGCTGAAGCTTTCTTT. The gene calls are TRBV10-1 and TRBJ1-1; D is undetermined. The V end lost 3 bases, the J end lost 6 bases, and 5 bases lay between the germline ends. The CDR3 has 11 residues. Germline CDR1 and CDR2: WNHNN and SYGVQD (reference sequence).